This entry describes one T cell receptor beta chain. It lacks a known antigen. Base qualities are missing; no much larger clone stands one base away. The data were obtained in a study of control samples from healthy donors and cancer patients (dated by TCRdb to the early 2020s). Including cysteine and phenylalanine, the CDR3 has 18 amino acids. This entry keeps only the CDR3 DNA: 54 bases, framed from base 1. CDR1 and CDR2, per the germline V gene, are MDHEN and SYDVKM. Trimming costs V 1 base and J 14 bases, and their ends lie 27 bases apart. The library was obtained by the immunoSEQ multiplex PCR assay. What TCRdb holds here is the immuneACCESS table cut down to in-frame rearrangements. Part of the clones is not present; checked against another copy, under half of the missing clones reflect an unresolved V gene, and the others are unexplained. The table for this sample lists approximately 140,000 clones; 92% of them were counted only once. The top ten constitute approximately 10% of the sample.

The TCR comes from a man younger than 40 in good health. The receptor chain draws on TRBV28 and TRBJ1-6; TRBD1 is perhaps the D gene, given 5 matching bases. The sequenced sample consisted of blood. The CDR3 sequence is CASSLFTVFGGLGGTLHF. The nucleotides are TGTGCCAGCAGTTTATTTACGGTGTTTGGGGGTCTGGGAGGCACCCTCCACTTT. With the rest looked up from the reference TRBV28 and TRBJ1-6 genes rather than sequenced, the full variable domain is DVKVTQSSRYLVKRTGEKVFLECVQDMDHENMFWYRQDPGLGLRLIYFSYDVKMKEKGDIPEGYSVSREKKERFSLILESASTNQTSMYLCASSLFTVFGGLGGTLHFGNGTRLTVT.